The rows below give T cell receptor beta chains drawn from one sample of a study of cytomegalovirus exposure and HLA in healthy donors. The method was immunoSEQ multiplex PCR; TCRdb's version includes in-frame clones alone and lacks a portion of them. The data contain about 190,000 clones, 85% of them singletons. What was sequenced was PBMCs. The source is a boy aged 2 to 10 in good health and CMV-seronegative. CDR3s include the opening cysteine and the closing phenylalanine or tryptophan. The order of the fields is CDR3 length, clone size, V gene, J gene, D gene, CDR3 DNA, CDR3 protein. The D gene is left open where the match is weak. A row's size may be missing; if present it is once, few, many or a size class.

length: 15; size: NA; V: TRBV10-3; J: TRBJ1-1; D: NA; DNA: TGTGCCATCAGTGAGTCACGGCTCGCAGGCACTGAAGCTTTCTTT; CDR3: CAISESRLAGTEAFF
length: 17; size: NA; V: TRBV5-1; J: TRBJ1-5; D: TRBD1; DNA: TGCGCCAGCAGCGAGAGGAGGGACAGGATTTTCAATCAGCCCCAGCATTTT; CDR3: CASSERRDRIFNQPQHF
length: 14; size: few; V: TRBV6-1; J: TRBJ1-6; D: NA; DNA: TGTGCCAGCAGTGAAGCGCTTCAGGGGTCACCCCTCCACTTT; CDR3: CASSEALQGSPLHF
length: 16; size: NA; V: TRBV2; J: TRBJ1-5; D: TRBD1; DNA: TGTGCCAGCAGTGGGGGGACAGGGGGCTTCAATCAGCCCCAGCATTTT; CDR3: CASSGGTGGFNQPQHF
length: 13; size: few; V: TRBV28; J: TRBJ1-2; D: NA; DNA: TGTGCCAGCAGCCTAGGGGGGGCGCGAGGCTACACCTTC; CDR3: CASSLGGARGYTF
length: 17; size: NA; V: TRBV11-3; J: TRBJ2-4; D: TRBD2; DNA: TGTGCCAGCAGCTTACGCCGCGGGGGATTAGCCAAAAACATTCAGTACTTC; CDR3: CASSLRRGGLAKNIQYF
length: 15; size: few; V: TRBV6-1; J: TRBJ1-6; D: NA; DNA: TGTGCCAGCAGGAGGATTCAGGGGAAGAATTCACCCCTCCACTTT; CDR3: CASRRIQGKNSPLHF
length: 15; size: NA; V: TRBV6-4; J: TRBJ1-1; D: NA; DNA: TGTGCCAGCAAACACCGGGACAACATGAACACTGAAGCTTTCTTT; CDR3: CASKHRDNMNTEAFF
length: 15; size: NA; V: TRBV2; J: TRBJ1-1; D: NA; DNA: TGTGCCAGCAGTGGAAGAGGGTCGGCGAACACTGAAGCTTTCTTT; CDR3: CASSGRGSANTEAFF
length: 16; size: NA; V: TRBV18; J: TRBJ1-6; D: NA; DNA: TGTGCCAGCTCCCCAAGGGGTCAGGGGAAGGATTCACCCCTCCACTTT; CDR3: CASSPRGQGKDSPLHF